This TCR beta chain was captured in a study of human T cells and chemical hapten exposure. At the level of the study: Patch tests applied 0.01% DPC to the upper back and were scored after 6 days. Whole-study findings and limits: Sensitizing to DPC left TCRs with a frequency above 1 in 1000 unaltered.

This CDR3 has 16 amino acids. From germline, CDR1 is SGHRS and CDR2 YFSETQ. With 4 bases removed from V and 2 bases from J, the gap between germline ends came to 18 bases. The time point: pre-sensitization, week 0. The treatment denotes: therapeutic diphenylcyclopropenone sensitization with weekly scalp DPC. This clonotype was seen ten or more times. Its specificity is not known. Original processing methods: Samples held a median of approximately 94,000 TCRs, range 23,224–690,600. TCRdb reprocessed the RACE reads via MiXCR and lists one record per CDR3 protein. TCRdb, rather than the study authors, made the V and J calls. The repertoire has tens of thousands of distinct CDR3 sequences, approximately 7% of them found once; the top ten carry over 1.5%.

This receptor was obtained from a young woman with alopecia areata. Some clones in this sample may be carry-over from other donors' samples. V is TRBV5-1 and J is TRBJ2-5, with D tentatively TRBD2 (6 bases). The sample was whole blood, taken in connection with sensitization to the hapten diphenylcyclopropenone (DPC). The CDR3 here is CASSTPTRGRQETQYF. The CDR3 nucleotides read TGCGCCAGCAGCACCCCGACTAGGGGACGTCAAGAGACCCAGTACTTC.